These T cell receptor beta chains were read from a single sample in a study of identical twins. TCRdb re-derived calls from the 5' RACE reads in MiXCR, one entry per CDR3 protein. The sample shows about 450,000 distinct CDR3 sequences, approximately 18% of them seen only once. The specimen sequenced was naive T cells sorted from blood. These receptors originate from a man aged 45 to 65 in good health. The conserved cysteine and the conserved F or W are not part of the CDR3 here. D genes are given only for firm matches.

v_call,j_call,d_call,cdr3_aa
TRBV4-3,TRBJ2-1,TRBD2,ASSQDIGGMYNEQF
TRBV6-1,TRBJ2-2,TRBD2,ASSDDVGVSGMNTGELF
TRBV20-1,TRBJ2-7,NA,SASRAGRKLTYEQY
TRBV11-2,TRBJ2-5,NA,ASSLGRGNRIQETQY
TRBV10-2,TRBJ2-7,NA,ASSAGAYEQY
TRBV7-9,TRBJ1-4,NA,ASSGGKLF
TRBV7-9,TRBJ2-1,NA,ASSLAPTNNEQF
TRBV7-9,TRBJ2-1,NA,ASSYRPYNEQF
TRBV12-3/TRBV12-4,TRBJ2-7,NA,ASSLGGPTYEQY
TRBV6-2/TRBV6-3,TRBJ2-5,TRBD1,ASSYRLGQQETQY
TRBV5-6,TRBJ2-3,TRBD2,ASSLAPAGGVTDTQY
TRBV4-1,TRBJ2-2,TRBD1,ASSQDPGQGVPGELF
TRBV20-1,TRBJ2-4,TRBD1,SARPSRDRGLDIQY
TRBV4-2,TRBJ2-6,NA,ASSQRELADAGANVLT
TRBV7-2,TRBJ2-7,NA,ASSLMSTMPYEQY
TRBV28,TRBJ2-7,NA,ASSLPLGRDGAYEQY
TRBV5-5,TRBJ1-2,NA,ASRGSNYGYT
TRBV6-2/TRBV6-3,TRBJ1-1,NA,ASSYLDRGVDTEAF
TRBV18,TRBJ1-5,NA,ASSQSSNQPQH
TRBV5-1,TRBJ2-7,TRBD1,ASSSTGEHWYEQY
TRBV7-2,TRBJ1-3,NA,ASSPGTPFVSGNTIY
TRBV2,TRBJ2-3,NA,ASSQGGLDTQY
TRBV7-9,TRBJ2-3,TRBD2,ASSSRGGLGATDTQY
TRBV14,TRBJ1-2,NA,ASSHLATSYT
TRBV20-1,TRBJ1-1,NA,GARDARGAREAF
TRBV20-1,TRBJ2-7,NA,SAKGSSYEQY
TRBV12-3/TRBV12-4,TRBJ1-5,NA,ASSGGGQPQH
TRBV18,TRBJ2-2,TRBD1,ASSRGQVLLGELF
TRBV12-3/TRBV12-4,TRBJ1-2,NA,ASRGTADYGYT